This TCR beta chain was recorded in a study of response to subunit inactivated influenza vaccine. Findings and caveats of the study: Each seasonal flu vaccination may recruit only limited new T cells, authors suggested.

TCRdb reanalysed the RT-PCR reads using MiXCR and keeps one entry per CDR3 protein. The table lists approximately 570,000 distinct CDR3 sequences, around 8% of them singletons. The CDR3 totals 15 residues. Germline V gene data show CDR1 as MNHEY and CDR2 as SMNVEV (reference sequence). Germline trimming cut 6 bases from V and 13 bases from J; bases unmatched to any gene: 14. The table lists this clonotype with a count of one. Its antigen is still unknown. The sequence came from a man aged 45 to 70 who received an inactivated influenza vaccine. The sequencing used PBMCs from blood, collected around 25 months after vaccination. This chain uses TRBV27 with TRBJ2-1, with 11 positions matching TRBD2. The CDR3 reads CASSTLAGGLSGQFF. The CDR3 bases are TGTGCCAGCAGCACATTAGCGGGGGGGCTGTCTGGACAGTTCTTC.